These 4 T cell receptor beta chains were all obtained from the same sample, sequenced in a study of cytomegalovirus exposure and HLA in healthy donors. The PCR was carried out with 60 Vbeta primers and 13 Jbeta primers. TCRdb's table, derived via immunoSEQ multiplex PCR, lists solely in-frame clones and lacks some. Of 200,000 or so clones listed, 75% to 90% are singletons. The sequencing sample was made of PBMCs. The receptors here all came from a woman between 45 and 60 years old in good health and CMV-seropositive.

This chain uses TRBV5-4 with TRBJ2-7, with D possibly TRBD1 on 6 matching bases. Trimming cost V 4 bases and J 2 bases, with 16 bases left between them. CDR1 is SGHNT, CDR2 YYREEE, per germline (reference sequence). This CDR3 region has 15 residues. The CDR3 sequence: CASSQVQGQTYEQYF. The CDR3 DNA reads TGTGCCAGCAGCCAAGTCCAGGGACAAACCTACGAGCAGTACTTC.

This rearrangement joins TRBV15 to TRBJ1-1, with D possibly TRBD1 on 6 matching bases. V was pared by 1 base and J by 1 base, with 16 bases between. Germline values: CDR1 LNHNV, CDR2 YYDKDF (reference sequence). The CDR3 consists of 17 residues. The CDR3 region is CATSRGNRQVGNTEAFF. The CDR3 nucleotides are TGTGCCACCAGCAGAGGGAACAGACAGGTTGGGAACACTGAAGCTTTCTTT.

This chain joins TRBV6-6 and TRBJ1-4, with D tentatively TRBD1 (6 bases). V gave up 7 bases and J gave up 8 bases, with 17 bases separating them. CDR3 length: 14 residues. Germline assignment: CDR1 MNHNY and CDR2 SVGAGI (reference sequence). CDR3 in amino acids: CASTQRGGGEKLFF. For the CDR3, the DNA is TGTGCCAGCACCCAGAGGGGGGGAGGGGAAAAACTGTTTTTT.

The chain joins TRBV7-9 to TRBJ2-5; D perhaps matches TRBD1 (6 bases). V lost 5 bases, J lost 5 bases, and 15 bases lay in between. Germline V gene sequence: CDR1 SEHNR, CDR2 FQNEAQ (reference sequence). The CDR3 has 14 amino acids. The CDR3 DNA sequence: TGTGCCAGCAGCGCCCAGGGGTACGGGGAGACCCAGTACTTC. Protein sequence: CASSAQGYGETQYF.